The clone carrying this TCR beta chain showed up many times. Its antigen is still unknown. The source of the sample is a study of CD8 T cells in ankylosing spondylitis. General observations from the study: Prior work had noted some motif variants in reactive arthritis blood and synovial fluid. Significantly higher representation of disease-linked clones was reported for matched ankylosing spondylitis synovial fluid.

Libraries for TCR beta were made by quantitative 5'-RACE with molecular barcodes. MiXCR, applied by TCRdb to the 5' RACE reads, yields one record per CDR3 protein. The sample shows fewer than 350,000 distinct CDR3 sequences, 9.5% to 13% of them seen only once. This receptor was obtained from a female donor with ankylosing spondylitis or in good health (not recorded which). Sequenced input: blood, either unsorted or a sorted T cell fraction (not recorded which).

The CDR3 DNA reads as TGCGCCAGCAGCGCGGACAGGTATCAGCCCCAGCATTTT. Translating gives CASSADRYQPQHF. The gene calls are TRBV5-1 and TRBJ1-5, with 7 positions matching TRBD1. The CDR3 runs 13 residues. The junction had 3 bases not matched to a gene; V was cut back by 4 bases and J by 5 bases. In germline, CDR1 is SGHRS, CDR2 YFSETQ.